A selection of T cell receptor beta chains follows, all from one sample in a study of T cells in Graves' hyperthyroidism and ophthalmopathy. TCRdb reprocessed the multiplex PCR reads via MiXCR and lists one record per CDR3 protein. Of about 400,000 distinct CDR3 sequences listed, about 14% are singletons. The sequencing input was blood. Source of these receptors: a woman aged 25 to 39 with Graves' ophthalmopathy. The CDR3 runs from the conserved cysteine through the conserved F or W. The order of the fields is J gene, clone size, D gene, V gene, CDR3 protein, CDR3 DNA. D genes are given only for firm matches. The listing skips clone size in some rows; elsewhere it reads once, few, many or a size class.

>TRBJ2-2|-|-|TRBV3-1
CASSQAHGLATGELFF
TGTGCCAGCAGCCAAGCCCACGGGTTGGCCACCGGGGAGCTGTTTTTT
>TRBJ2-7|many|-|TRBV20-1
CSARGSLIGSGEQYF
TGCAGTGCTAGAGGCAGTCTGATCGGGAGTGGGGAGCAGTACTTC
>TRBJ1-1|many|-|TRBV15
CATSREGFSGAFF
TGTGCCACCAGCAGAGAAGGGTTTAGCGGAGCTTTCTTT
>TRBJ2-5|many|-|TRBV20-1
CSAQKGSIETQYF
TGCAGTGCCCAGAAGGGATCTATTGAGACCCAGTACTTC
>TRBJ1-3|-|-|TRBV7-6
CASSAYAGRFSGNTIYF
TGTGCCAGCAGCGCTTACGCCGGACGGTTCTCTGGAAACACCATATATTTT
>TRBJ1-2|many|-|TRBV6-1
CASSPTGTDGYTF
TGTGCCAGCAGTCCTACAGGGACGGATGGCTACACCTTC
>TRBJ1-5|many|-|TRBV13
CASSLGTSTRQPQHF
TGTGCCAGCAGCTTAGGGACCTCAACTCGGCAGCCCCAGCATTTT
>TRBJ1-5|many|-|TRBV11-2
CASSPGVGTGNQPQHF
TGTGCCAGCAGCCCCGGAGTGGGAACGGGCAATCAGCCCCAGCATTTT
>TRBJ1-5|many|TRBD1|TRBV12-3/TRBV12-4
CASSLDLGGQGNQPQHF
TGTGCCAGCAGTTTAGACCTAGGGGGACAGGGCAATCAGCCCCAGCATTTT
>TRBJ1-2|-|-|TRBV28
CASSLKGRPITF
TGTGCCAGCAGTCTAAAGGGACGGCCTATCACCTTC
>TRBJ2-1|many|TRBD1|TRBV27
CASSPKTGFHNEQFF
TGTGCCAGCAGCCCTAAGACAGGGTTCCACAATGAGCAGTTCTTC
>TRBJ1-2|many|-|TRBV3-1
CASSQRGQAGYGYTF
TGTGCCAGCAGCCAGAGGGGACAAGCGGGCTATGGCTACACCTTC
>TRBJ1-5|-|-|TRBV6-1
CASSTWGNQPQHF
TGTGCCAGCAGTACGTGGGGTAATCAGCCCCAGCATTTT
>TRBJ2-5|many|-|TRBV3-1
CASSLRDTAQETQYF
TGTGCCAGCAGCCTCCGGGACACAGCACAAGAGACCCAGTACTTC
>TRBJ1-3|-|TRBD1|TRBV19
CASSPDRAGGNTIYF
TGTGCCAGTAGCCCTGACAGGGCGGGAGGAAACACCATATATTTT
>TRBJ1-5|many|-|TRBV19
CASSKKQGFISNQPQHF
TGTGCCAGTAGCAAAAAACAGGGTTTCATAAGCAATCAGCCCCAGCATTTT
>TRBJ2-2|few|-|TRBV12-3/TRBV12-4
CASSGPGSKTGELFF
TGTGCCAGCAGCGGCCCTGGGTCGAAAACCGGGGAGCTGTTTTTT
>TRBJ2-7|many|-|TRBV11-2
CASSLTAGTPYEQYF
TGTGCCAGCAGCTTAACCGCGGGGACACCCTACGAGCAGTACTTC
>TRBJ2-2|many|TRBD1|TRBV12-3/TRBV12-4
CASSLLGTAGELFF
TGTGCCAGCAGTTTACTTGGGACAGCCGGGGAGCTGTTTTTT
>TRBJ2-4|many|-|TRBV5-1
CASRTSESGENIQYF
TGCGCCAGCAGGACAAGCGAGTCAGGGGAAAACATTCAGTACTTC
>TRBJ2-6|many|-|TRBV2
CASTQRSGANVLTF
TGTGCCAGCACCCAGAGGTCGGGGGCCAACGTCCTGACTTTC
>TRBJ2-3|few|TRBD1|TRBV24-1
CATSEPGTDTDTQYF
TGTGCCACCAGTGAGCCCGGGACAGACACAGATACGCAGTATTTT
>TRBJ1-2|many|TRBD1|TRBV5-6
CASSLVAQGMDGYTF
TGTGCCAGCAGCTTGGTGGCACAGGGGATGGATGGCTACACCTTC
>TRBJ2-3|many|-|TRBV28
CATLPEAGPGTDTQYF
TGTGCCACCCTACCCGAAGCGGGTCCAGGGACAGATACGCAGTATTTT
>TRBJ2-7|many|TRBD2|TRBV2
CASSGGGIYGYEQYF
TGTGCCAGCAGTGGGGGGGGGATCTACGGCTACGAGCAGTACTTC
>TRBJ2-1|-|TRBD2|TRBV7-9
CASSLERRGVFF
TGTGCCAGCAGCTTAGAAAGGCGGGGGGTGTTCTTC
>TRBJ1-6|-|TRBD1|TRBV9
CASSVSAGGNSPLHF
TGTGCCAGCAGCGTTTCTGCAGGGGGGAATTCACCCCTCCACTTT
>TRBJ2-7|many|-|TRBV7-9
CASTPPTAIYEQYF
TGTGCCAGCACCCCACCGACAGCCATCTACGAGCAGTACTTC
>TRBJ1-1|-|-|TRBV11-2
CASTPARGTEAFF
TGTGCCAGCACCCCAGCCCGCGGGACTGAAGCTTTCTTT